These T cell receptor beta chains were read from a single sample in a study of blood T cell repertoires in COVID-19. Sequenced by immunoSEQ multiplex PCR; TCRdb stores in-frame clones only, minus some. The data show 450,000 to 500,000 clones, approximately 85% seen once. The sequenced sample consisted of peripheral blood. The receptors were sampled from a human donor in a cohort sampled during active COVID-19. The CDR3 runs from the conserved cysteine through the conserved F or W. A D gene is named only where the DNA matches it firmly. Not every row has a clone size; where given, it reads once, few, many or a size class.

TRBJ2-7 | NA | TRBD1 | TRBV5-4 | TGTGCCAGCAGCTTGGGTGACAGGGGCTACGAGCAGTACTTC | CASSLGDRGYEQYF
TRBJ2-5 | NA | TRBD1 | TRBV30 | TGTGCCTGGGGTTCAGGGGGCACGTACCAAGAGACCCAGTACTTC | CAWGSGGTYQETQYF
TRBJ2-3 | NA | TRBD1 | TRBV19 | TGTGCCAGTAGCAACATCCGGGACAGGGCTTCAGATACGCAGTATTTT | CASSNIRDRASDTQYF
TRBJ2-7 | NA | TRBD2 | TRBV30 | TGTGCCTGCCCTCGTGGGCTTTCTAGCGGAGGTACGGGGCCGTACGAGCAGTACTTC | CACPRGLSSGGTGPYEQYF
TRBJ2-5 | NA | TRBD1 | TRBV3-1/TRBV3-2 | TGTGCCAGCAGCCCAGCGACAGGGGGGAGGGAGACCCAGTACTTC | CASSPATGGRETQYF
TRBJ2-1 | NA | TRBD2 | TRBV28 | TGTGCCAGCAGTCCAGCGGGAGGGCCATCAGAGGAGCAGTTCTTC | CASSPAGGPSEEQFF
TRBJ2-2 | NA | NA | TRBV30 | TGTGCCTGGATCAGGGACACTTACACCGGGGAGCTGTTTTTT | CAWIRDTYTGELFF
TRBJ2-2 | once | TRBD2 | TRBV30 | TGTGCCTGGACGCTCCTAGCGGGAGTGAGCACCGGGGAGCTGTTTTTT | CAWTLLAGVSTGELFF
TRBJ1-1 | NA | NA | TRBV28 | TGTGCCAGCAGTTTAATCTCCACTGAAGCTTTCTTT | CASSLISTEAFF
TRBJ1-2 | NA | NA | TRBV30 | TGTGCCTGGTCAAGGGGCAACTATGGCTACACCTTC | CAWSRGNYGYTF
TRBJ2-7 | NA | TRBD1 | TRBV6-6 | TGTGCCAGCAGTTACCAGGTGGGACAGACAAACGAGCAGTACTTC | CASSYQVGQTNEQYF
TRBJ2-1 | once | TRBD2 | TRBV27 | TGTGCCAGCAGTTCGGGGAGCGGGATCTCCTACAATGAGCAGTTCTTC | CASSSGSGISYNEQFF
TRBJ1-1 | once | TRBD1 | TRBV10-3 | TGTGCCATCAGGGACAGGGATTACACTGAAGCTTTCTTT | CAIRDRDYTEAFF
TRBJ2-3 | NA | TRBD1 | TRBV6-2/TRBV6-3 | TGTGCCAGCAGTTTGAATCAGGGGGCAGGGTCAGATACGCAGTATTTT | CASSLNQGAGSDTQYF
TRBJ2-7 | once | NA | TRBV27 | TGTGCCAGCAGTCGGGAAGCCCTGACGGTTACCTACGAGCAGTACTTC | CASSREALTVTYEQYF
TRBJ2-5 | NA | NA | TRBV3-1/TRBV3-2 | TGTGCCAGCAGCCCCAGGGGGGCGGGAGGCAAGGAGACCCAGTACTTC | CASSPRGAGGKETQYF
TRBJ2-1 | NA | TRBD2 | TRBV4-2 | TGTGCCAGCAGCCTACCCAAGCGGGACCCTCACAATGAGCAGTTCTTC | CASSLPKRDPHNEQFF
TRBJ1-1 | NA | NA | TRBV27 | TGTGCCAGCAGTTTGAACCAGGGACTAACTGAAGCTTTCTTT | CASSLNQGLTEAFF
TRBJ1-2 | NA | TRBD1 | TRBV7-2 | TGTGCCAGCAGCTCGTTCCCCAGGGACAGGAGCTATGGCTACACCTTC | CASSSFPRDRSYGYTF
TRBJ2-2 | NA | TRBD2 | TRBV5-1 | TGCGCCAGCAGCTTGACTAGCGGGAGCACCGGGGAGCTGTTTTTT | CASSLTSGSTGELFF
TRBJ2-7 | NA | NA | TRBV7-3 | TGTGCCAGCAATCTTGGAGGCGGGCGGTACGAGCAGTACTTC | CASNLGGGRYEQYF
TRBJ1-2 | NA | NA | TRBV29-1 | TGCAGCGTTGACCCCACCGGTTTGACAGGTTTGAACTATGGCTACACCTTC | CSVDPTGLTGLNYGYTF
TRBJ1-6 | NA | NA | TRBV30 | TGTGCCTGGAGTAAGGGGGACAATTCACCCCTCCACTTT | CAWSKGDNSPLHF
TRBJ1-2 | NA | NA | TRBV11-1 | TGTGCCAGCAGCCTAGGCCGCGGGGGTGCTAACTATGGCTACACCTTC | CASSLGRGGANYGYTF
TRBJ2-6 | NA | TRBD1 | TRBV10-2 | TGCGCCAGCGTACAGGGGAAGAGCTCTGGGGCCAACGTCCTGACTTTC | CASVQGKSSGANVLTF
TRBJ2-7 | NA | TRBD2 | TRBV12-5 | TGTGCTAGTGATCTTCTCCTAGCGGGAAACCAGGCGGGGCAGTACTTC | CASDLLLAGNQAGQYF
TRBJ2-3 | NA | TRBD2 | TRBV19 | TGTGCCAGTAGTCCCCCTGGGCTAGCGGGAGGCGGGGGCACAGATACGCAGTATTTT | CASSPPGLAGGGGTDTQYF
TRBJ1-3 | NA | TRBD1 | TRBV30 | TGTGCCTGGAGCCAGGGGGCGCGTGGAAACACCATATATTTT | CAWSQGARGNTIYF
TRBJ1-1 | NA | NA | TRBV3-1/TRBV3-2 | TGTGCCAGCAGCCAAGCAGGGCGAGTGAACACTGAAGCTTTCTTT | CASSQAGRVNTEAFF
TRBJ2-3 | NA | TRBD2 | TRBV4-2 | TGTGCCAGCAGCCAAGCCCGTGGGGGACTAGCGGCTAGCACAGATACGCAGTATTTT | CASSQARGGLAASTDTQYF
TRBJ1-3 | NA | NA | TRBV9 | TGTGCCAGCAGCGTAGATGGCGACAGGTCGCGAAACACCATATATTTT | CASSVDGDRSRNTIYF
TRBJ2-7 | NA | TRBD2 | TRBV7-3 | TGTGCCAGCAGCTTAACGGGGACTAGTGGCAAGTACGAGCAGTACTTC | CASSLTGTSGKYEQYF
TRBJ2-1 | once | TRBD2 | TRBV5-4 | TGTGCCAGCAGCTTGGCTCGCGGGAGTCGCAATGAGCAGTTCTTC | CASSLARGSRNEQFF
TRBJ1-2 | NA | NA | TRBV28 | TGTGCCATAAGCGCCGTTAACTATGGCTACACCTTC | CAISAVNYGYTF
TRBJ1-4 | NA | NA | TRBV28 | TGTGCCAGCAGTTTATGGGGGGCAGGTCTAGAAAAACTGTTTTTT | CASSLWGAGLEKLFF
TRBJ1-6 | NA | TRBD1 | TRBV12-5 | TGTGCTAGTGTCCTAACAGGGGTTTCACCCCTCCACTTT | CASVLTGVSPLHF
TRBJ1-3 | NA | NA | TRBV19 | TGTGCCAGCCAGGGGCCCGGAAACACCATATATTTT | CASQGPGNTIYF
TRBJ2-7 | NA | TRBD2 | TRBV11-2 | TGTGCCAGCAGCTTAGATTATTCCAGCGGGAGGGTCTACGAGCAGTACTTC | CASSLDYSSGRVYEQYF
TRBJ1-2 | NA | NA | TRBV30 | TGTGCCTGGAGTGTGGGGCTATATGGCTACACCTTC | CAWSVGLYGYTF
TRBJ1-2 | NA | TRBD1 | TRBV9 | TGTGCCAGCAGCGTGGGACAGGGAAATGCAGTCAACTATGGCTACACCTTC | CASSVGQGNAVNYGYTF
TRBJ1-1 | NA | NA | TRBV6-6 | TGTGCCAGCAGTCGAACCAGGGCCATGAACACTGAAGCTTTCTTT | CASSRTRAMNTEAFF
TRBJ2-1 | NA | NA | TRBV24-1 | TGTGCCACCAGTGATATGAGGATGGGCGGGGCCCGGCAGTTCTTC | CATSDMRMGGARQFF
TRBJ1-3 | NA | NA | TRBV30 | TGTGCCTGGAGAGAACAGGGTCTCTCTGGAAACACCATATATTTT | CAWREQGLSGNTIYF